This TCR beta chain was retrieved from a study of T-cell reconstitution after alpha-beta-depleted transplantation in children. Study results and caveats: From surviving recipient T cells and thymic progenitors came the high day-60 TCRbeta diversity observed in some patients. Counts and diversity of T cells one year after transplant came mostly from newly produced T cells. By about two months after transplant, alpha-beta T cells reportedly arose from several hundred graft clones that had expanded.

Trimming removed 0 bases from V and 4 bases from J, with 12 bases in between. The germline V gene encodes CDR1 DFQATT and CDR2 SNEGSKA (reference sequence). This CDR3 contains 14 residues. Researchers prepared the TCRbeta library using unique molecular identifiers, the study reports. Each CDR3 protein is one row after TCRdb ran MiXCR on the PCR reads. The sample lists 70,000 to 95,000 distinct CDR3 sequences; about 16% were seen once. Comments on this clonotype: Antigen specificity is unknown.

The rearrangement links TRBV20-1 to TRBJ2-5; a weak D match, TRBD2 (6 bases). The clonotype comes from a male patient between 2 and 15 years old who had a stem cell transplant for acute lymphoblastic leukemia, so the T cells may come from the graft donor. The sample consisted of PBMCs, mostly from graft donor cells, taken 180 days after TCRalphabeta/CD19-depleted stem cell transplant. The CDR3 protein is CSAREGPGVETQYF. The CDR3 nucleotides are TGCAGTGCTAGAGAGGGGCCGGGGGTAGAGACCCAGTACTTC.